This T cell receptor (beta chain) was identified in a study of cytomegalovirus exposure and HLA in healthy donors (dated by TCRdb to 2016 to 2017). In the study overall: An earlier analysis of approximately 590 of the donors reported approximately 270 Gb of sequence data and some 120 million unique TCR beta sequences from some 180 million T cells. Donor age, sex, ethnicity and CMV serostatus were compiled alongside the repertoire data. Every discovery cohort repertoire had been produced on one sequencing platform. Of the approximately 400 genotyped donors, 75% to 85% were placed in the genetic ancestry cluster associated with self-reported Caucasian donors. In a later genetic analysis, genome-wide SNP genotypes for about 55% of the roughly 700 donors were used, and that subset was treated as a discovery cohort. The study was designed to test whether signatures of past pathogen exposure could be identified by cataloging public T cell receptors. The number of donors typed differed by locus, with about 629-630 for A, B, C, DRB1 and DQB1, roughly 520 for DQA1, approximately 580 for DPA1, and 400 to 490 for DPB1. In a later analysis, previously published TCR beta repertoires from hundreds of donors were re-analyzed and high-resolution HLA genotyping was added so that TCR occurrence patterns could be studied. An early release covering some 640 HLA-typed donors comprised around 300 gigabases of sequencing data and tens of millions of unique TCR sequences. Both class I and class II loci were covered by HLA typing, at four-digit resolution. In an earlier analysis of 587 of the donors, high-throughput TCR beta sequencing was used to judge whether each TCR beta V gene segment behaved as functional or pseudogenic. The study used immunosequencing to profile the T cell repertoires of about 670 subjects and linked those repertoires to cytomegalovirus serostatus. To predict cytomegalovirus infection status, the study combined high-throughput TCR immunosequencing, statistical association of individual TCRs with disease status, and machine learning. Rather than drawing on any new phenotypic data, the later analysis identified candidate immune exposures from TCR beta sequences and the way those sequences occurred across donors. About five DR-DQ haplotypes were treated as single units for association and clustering because of strong linkage in the cohort. Among roughly 400 genotyped donors of the cohort, an average of approximately 240,000 unique TCR beta nucleotide sequences was sequenced per donor, of which about 19% were non-productive. Besides the first cohort of 666 subjects, a separate validation cohort made up of 120 different subjects was used.

General findings and caveats noted by the study authors: Specific HLA alleles were associated with 15,000 to 20,000 TCR beta sequences at a false discovery rate of 0.05 in a later analysis. A further reported finding was that TCR beta sequences accurately predicted the HLA-A and HLA-B alleles for most subjects in the first cohort. The presence/absence analyses assumed that sequencing depth was roughly uniform across donors, and that assumption may not be true. The authors suggested that the approach could potentially be extended to other disease states and immunological phenotypes. The study gave a list of under 200 TCR beta chains associated with cytomegalovirus. Correlated functional status among segregating V segments might be attributable to linkage disequilibrium, but an unknown experimental factor could not be ruled out. This cohort had only TCR beta chains sequenced, and the lack of alpha or paired-chain data limited which features could be detected. Assigning TCR associations to individual alleles was difficult when HLA alleles, especially DR and DQ, strongly co-occurred. A cluster of highly shared sequence variants was judged likely to be a technical artifact of the sequencing pipeline. Three of the identified cytomegalovirus-associated TCR beta chains were confirmed in vitro to be specific for cytomegalovirus antigens. CMV serostatus was the only immune exposure information available for the cohort. The earlier analysis of 587 of the donors excluded seventeen rarely observed V segments, including chromosome 9 orphons, because counts were too low. In a later genetic analysis, a missense DCLRE1C variant was associated with V-gene and J-gene trimming of TCR beta chains, and the association was replicated in an independent cohort. A later genetic analysis reported fewer N-insertions in productive TCRs among donors in an Asian-associated ancestry cluster than the roughly 700-donor mean. According to a later analysis, parvovirus B19, influenza, CMV and Epstein-Barr virus appeared linked to several top co-occurrence clusters. In an earlier analysis of 587 of the donors, most TCR beta V segments appeared in productive rearrangements about 87% or about 30% of the time, broadly matching IMGT annotations. Because HLA typing was unavailable for some donors at each locus, only the typed subset was used in association tests. Because the 87-base-pair reads could not distinguish some IMGT-functional V segments, including TRBV6-2 and TRBV6-3, those segments were excluded. In a later analysis, HLA-associated TCR beta chains showed more clonal expansion and lower generation probabilities than non-associated chains that were equally common. According to a later analysis, TCR association rates differed among HLA loci, with DRB1 alleles showing the most associated TCRs and HLA-C alleles showing the fewest. Most CMV-associated TCR beta chains appeared to be HLA-restricted in a later analysis, and the HLA associations seemed to be driven largely by CMV exposure. While some public TCRs were present in many individuals, most TCR sequences turned up only very rarely across donors. In both the original and validation cohorts, the classifier was reported to diagnose cytomegalovirus status with high specificity and sensitivity.

The cohort consisted of 600 to 700 healthy bone marrow donors. At the time of sampling, all cohort members were nominally healthy, though unrecorded immune exposures were likely present. The donor was CMV seropositive and was included in the group of 250 to 300 seropositive cohort members. A peripheral blood sample was collected from each donor, and TCR beta sequencing was performed on peripheral blood mononuclear cells. The Qiagen DNeasy Blood Extraction Kit was used to extract genomic DNA from the blood cell samples. CDR1 and CDR2, per the germline V gene, are SNHLY and FYNNEI. V trim: 6 bases; J trim: 0 bases; unmatched bases: 4. The CDR3 measures 15 amino acids from cysteine to phenylalanine. Just CDR3 DNA is preserved here, 45 bases in frame from base 1. Libraries were made using the immunoSEQ multiplex PCR assay. The multiplex PCR relied on a mix of 60 forward primers for TCR Vbeta segments and 13 reverse primers for TCR Jbeta segments. Amplification of the CDR3 region of rearranged TCR beta genes was performed with a multiplex PCR assay on genomic DNA. The Illumina HiSeq System was used to sequence the amplified TCR beta libraries as 87-base-pair reads. Processing in the source paper ran as follows. Across the 670 or so repertoires, a later analysis counted tens of millions of unique TCR beta chains, some 11 million of which were shared by at least two donors. Raw reads were error-corrected and collapsed into unique sequences with a nearest-neighbor algorithm that merged closely related sequences to remove PCR and sequencing errors. Alignment of CDR3 sequences to IMGT reference sequences was used to assign V, D and J gene segments. Each retained sequence needed at least a six-nucleotide match to both a V gene segment and a J gene segment. A rearrangement was called productive if the CDR3 had no stop codons and remained in frame with V and J, and every other rearrangement was called non-productive. CDR3 was defined by IMGT convention, running from the second conserved V-encoded cysteine to the conserved J-encoded phenylalanine. The earlier analysis of a few hundred of the donors excluded sequences that lacked an unambiguous match to a single V gene segment. An earlier analysis of a few hundred of the donors called V segments functional above 56.7% productive rearrangements and segregating when the between-donor standard deviation exceeded 5%. A statistical classification framework was developed to diagnose cytomegalovirus status using the catalog of TCR beta chain sequences. In a later analysis, TCR nucleotide sequences were compared against IMGT/GENE-DB human TR gene sequences so that V and J genes could be assigned. The TCRdist pipeline was used in a later analysis to assign CDR3 sequences and most-parsimonious VDJ recombination scenarios. In a later analysis, every TCR beta chain was defined by the combination of its CDR3 amino acid sequence and its V-gene family, and reads without a unique V-gene family were dropped. To address suspected cross-contamination and a sequencing artifact, a later analysis removed some 620 highly shared, low-generation-probability nucleotide sequences. In a later analysis, a clonal expansion index was calculated for each public chain from normalized within-repertoire ranks of inferred template counts. In a later analysis, generation probabilities were computed using a VDJ recombination model fitted to out-of-frame rearrangements, and the results were checked against IGoR. In a later analysis, TCR-TCR, TCR-HLA and TCR-CMV co-occurrence was scored with hypergeometric tests, and a repertoire-size bias correction was applied to TCR pairs. A later analysis estimated false discovery rates by permuting HLA or CMV assignments 20 times. In a later analysis, co-occurring TCRs were grouped with DBSCAN, and TCRdist sequence similarity was added when clustering was performed within HLA-allele-positive subsets. For co-occurrence clustering, repertoires with fewer than 30,000 or more than 120,000 public chains were excluded, along with roughly 5 repertoires with anomalous nucleotide sharing. TCRdb re-hosts the immuneACCESS table, in-frame sequences only. Its copies lack some clones; in the studies checked, an unresolved V gene accounts for under half of them, and the cause for the rest is not known. The D gene and trimming were derived from the DNA, and the V and J assignments and clone size from that table. In this sample the table shows over 130,000 clones, approximately 60% of which occur a single time. Together, the top ten hold around 7.1% of the sample.

This clone was counted only a few times. What antigen it recognizes has not been identified. Qualities for individual bases were not recorded, and no much larger clone is one base off. This TCR was sampled from a woman aged 60-75 years in good health and CMV-seropositive. The sequence links TRBV2 to TRBJ2-1, with 8 central nucleotides matching TRBD1. Specimen: PBMCs. The DNA sequence follows: TGTGCCAGCAGCGTCACAGGGGGCTCCTACAATGAGCAGTTCTTC. It encodes CASSVTGGSYNEQFF. The full variable domain, with segments outside the CDR3 supplied by the reference TRBV2 and TRBJ2-1 proteins, appears as EPEVTQTPSHQVTQMGQEVILRCVPISNHLYFYWYRQILGQKVEFLVSFYNNEISEKSEIFDDQFSVERPDGSNFTLKIRSTKLEDSAMYFCASSVTGGSYNEQFFGPGTRLTVL.